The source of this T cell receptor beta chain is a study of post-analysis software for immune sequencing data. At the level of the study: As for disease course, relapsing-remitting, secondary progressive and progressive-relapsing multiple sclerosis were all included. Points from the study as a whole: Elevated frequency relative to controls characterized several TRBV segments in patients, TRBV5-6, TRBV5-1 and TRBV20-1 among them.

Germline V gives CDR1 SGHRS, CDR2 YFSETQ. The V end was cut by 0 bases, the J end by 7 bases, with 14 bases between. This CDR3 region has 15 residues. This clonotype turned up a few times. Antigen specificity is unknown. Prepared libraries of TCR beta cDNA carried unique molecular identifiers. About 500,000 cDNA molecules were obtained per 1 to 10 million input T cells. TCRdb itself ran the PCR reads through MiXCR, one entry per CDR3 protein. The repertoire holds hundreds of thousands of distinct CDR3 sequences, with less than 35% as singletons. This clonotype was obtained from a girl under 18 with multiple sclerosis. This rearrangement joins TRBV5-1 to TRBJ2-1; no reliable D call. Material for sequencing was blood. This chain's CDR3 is CASSLVQNQRNEQFF. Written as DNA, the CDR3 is TGCGCCAGCAGCTTGGTGCAGAACCAGAGGAATGAGCAGTTCTTC.